Listed below are T cell receptor beta chains from one sample, sequenced in a study of monozygotic twins with inflammatory bowel disease. From the 5' RACE reads, TCRdb lists one entry per CDR3 protein and no DNA. The sample totals 200,000 to 250,000 distinct CDR3 sequences. Sequencing was performed on blood. The receptor source for this set is a human donor with ulcerative colitis or Crohn's disease, or a healthy co-twin of an affected twin (not recorded which). Both conserved end residues are part of each CDR3. Each record gives: J gene, V gene, CDR3 protein.

TRBJ2-2 TRBV24-1 CATSAPRDTGELFF
TRBJ2-7 TRBV29-1 CSVVVTYEQYF
TRBJ1-5 TRBV18 CASSPSWGNQPQHF
TRBJ1-4 TRBV7-9 CASEGDRGEKLFF
TRBJ2-2 TRBV5-1 CASSWSQGNTGELFF
TRBJ1-4 TRBV2 CASSFNRGGNEKLFF
TRBJ1-6 TRBV7-2 CASSNQGNYNSPLHF
TRBJ2-3 TRBV2 CASSEVGRADTQYF
TRBJ2-4 TRBV3-1 CASSPDRGLAKNIQYF
TRBJ2-1 TRBV3-1 CASSQGTSGGTKQFF
TRBJ2-5 TRBV7-2 CASSPVAQETQYF
TRBJ2-2 TRBV20-1 CSANTNTGELFF
TRBJ2-3 TRBV5-1 CASSLGRTGRLDTQYF
TRBJ2-7 TRBV7-2 CASSLLAGGPYEQYF
TRBJ2-7 TRBV2 CASSEEGLAGTYEQYF
TRBJ2-1 TRBV18 CASSPGADTYNEQFF
TRBJ2-3 TRBV5-1 CASSLKSDRAGSTDTQYF
TRBJ2-5 TRBV7-7 CASSAWDQETQYF
TRBJ2-1 TRBV11-3 CASSSLAGGLNEQFF
TRBJ1-5 TRBV6-6 CASSFTGLGQPQHF
TRBJ2-6 TRBV23-1 CASSRMGSGANVLTF
TRBJ1-2 TRBV4-1 CASSPERAPQHGYTF
TRBJ2-7 TRBV7-9 CASSLGTRGEQYF
TRBJ2-1 TRBV7-9 CASSSNPNEQFF
TRBJ2-3 TRBV5-4 CASSSGGGDTQYF
TRBJ2-2 TRBV12-3/TRBV12-4 CASSRQITGELFF
TRBJ1-5 TRBV28 CASSLGGASNQPQHF
TRBJ2-7 TRBV7-9 CASSRGLYEQYF
TRBJ2-7 TRBV9 CASSPGLAGVNEQYF
TRBJ2-3 TRBV5-1 CASSLAAGGRTDTQYF
TRBJ1-2 TRBV6-2/TRBV6-3 CASSYGLQGGYTF
TRBJ2-1 TRBV12-3/TRBV12-4 CASSLGRGGINEQFF
TRBJ1-1 TRBV7-9 CASSPWGGAEAFF
TRBJ2-7 TRBV7-9 CASSFQGAYEQYF
TRBJ2-3 TRBV11-2 CASSLDGGATDTQYF
TRBJ2-2 TRBV10-3 CAISESKGGSFNTGELFF
TRBJ1-2 TRBV3-1 CASSRSDRDYGYTF
TRBJ1-1 TRBV4-3 CASSQDHERTEAFF
TRBJ2-3 TRBV3-1 CASSSTGRKEYF
TRBJ1-2 TRBV12-3/TRBV12-4 CASSLVTGWSSLGYTF
TRBJ2-5 TRBV5-6 CASSSPDRGETQYF
TRBJ2-1 TRBV7-9 CASSRTAHGAYNEQFF